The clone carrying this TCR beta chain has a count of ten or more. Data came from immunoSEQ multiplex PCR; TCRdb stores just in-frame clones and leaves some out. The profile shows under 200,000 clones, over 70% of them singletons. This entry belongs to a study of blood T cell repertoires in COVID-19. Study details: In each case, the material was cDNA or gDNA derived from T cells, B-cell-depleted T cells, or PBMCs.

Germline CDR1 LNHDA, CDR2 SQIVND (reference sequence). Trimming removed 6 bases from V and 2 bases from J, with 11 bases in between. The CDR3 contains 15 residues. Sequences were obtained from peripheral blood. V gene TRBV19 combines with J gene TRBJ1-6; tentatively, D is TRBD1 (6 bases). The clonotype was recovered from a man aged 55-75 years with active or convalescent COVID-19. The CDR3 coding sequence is TGTGCCAGTAGCACGGACAGTCCCTATAATTCACCCCTCCACTTT. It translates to CASSTDSPYNSPLHF.